This T cell receptor beta chain stems from a study of blood T cell repertoires in COVID-19. About the study: The study drew acute and convalescent COVID-19 samples from the United States, Italy and Spain. T cells, B-cell-depleted T cells, or PBMCs supplied cDNA or gDNA.

Original analysis: The assay estimated nucleated cells by amplifying reference gene primers. The repertoire was sequenced with immunoSEQ multiplex PCR; TCRdb's copy has only in-frame clones and lacks some. V and J calls and clone size are those listed in that table; D and trimming were worked out from the DNA. This table holds under 250,000 clones, 75% to 90% found once. Trimming removed 6 bases from V and 4 bases from J; junction bases left unmatched: 8. Germline V gene lookup returns CDR1 LNHDA and CDR2 SQIVND (reference sequence). The CDR3 has 15 residues. Sequenced input: peripheral blood. The V gene is TRBV19, the J gene TRBJ2-1, with TRBD2 identical over 8 bases. The sequence derives from a man aged 55-75 years who had recovered from COVID-19. The DNA of the CDR3 is TGTGCCAGTAGGATTCCGGGAGGGCCTTACAATGAGCAGTTCTTC. It codes for CASRIPGGPYNEQFF.